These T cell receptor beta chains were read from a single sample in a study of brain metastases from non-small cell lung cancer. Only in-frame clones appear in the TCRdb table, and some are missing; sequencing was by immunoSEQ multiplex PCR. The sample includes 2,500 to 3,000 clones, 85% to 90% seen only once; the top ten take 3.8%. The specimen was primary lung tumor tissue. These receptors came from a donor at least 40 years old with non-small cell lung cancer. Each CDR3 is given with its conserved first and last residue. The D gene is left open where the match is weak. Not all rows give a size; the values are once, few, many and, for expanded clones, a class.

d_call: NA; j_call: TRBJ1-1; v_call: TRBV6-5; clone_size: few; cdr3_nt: TGTGCCGCCTCATCAGTGCTGAACACTGAAGCTTTCTTT; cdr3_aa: CAASSVLNTEAFF
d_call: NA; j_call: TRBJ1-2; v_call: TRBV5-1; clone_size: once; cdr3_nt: TGCGCCAGCAGCTCCTCGAGGGAGGGCTATGGCTACACCTTC; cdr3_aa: CASSSSREGYGYTF
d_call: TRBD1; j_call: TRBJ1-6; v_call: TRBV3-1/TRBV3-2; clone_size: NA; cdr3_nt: TGTGCCAGCAGCCCCAGGGGGAATTCACCCCTCCACTTT; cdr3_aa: CASSPRGNSPLHF
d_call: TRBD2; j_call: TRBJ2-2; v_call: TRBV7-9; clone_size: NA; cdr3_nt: TGTGCCAGCAGCTTGGGTGGACTAGTTGGCGGGGAGCTGTTTTTT; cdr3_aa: CASSLGGLVGGELFF
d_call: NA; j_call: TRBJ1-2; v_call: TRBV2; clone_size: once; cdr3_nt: TGTGCCAGCAGTGGGGGGGGCGCTATATATGGCTACACCTTC; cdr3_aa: CASSGGGAIYGYTF
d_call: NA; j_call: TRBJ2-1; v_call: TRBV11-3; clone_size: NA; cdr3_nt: TGTGCCAGCAGCTTAGACAGTGAGCAGTTCTTC; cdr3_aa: CASSLDSEQFF
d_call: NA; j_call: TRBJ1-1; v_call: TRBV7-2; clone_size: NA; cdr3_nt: TGTGCCAGCAGCTTGATAGTGAACACTGAAGCTTTCTTT; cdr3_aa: CASSLIVNTEAFF
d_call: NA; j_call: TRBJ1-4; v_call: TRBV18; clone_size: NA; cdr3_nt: TGTGCCAGCTCACTCGAGACAGGACGTTATGAAAAACTGTTTTTT; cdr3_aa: CASSLETGRYEKLFF
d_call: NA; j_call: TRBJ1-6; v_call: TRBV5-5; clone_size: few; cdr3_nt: TGTGCCAGCAGCTTAGGACAGTATAGTTCACCCCTCCACTTT; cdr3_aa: CASSLGQYSSPLHF
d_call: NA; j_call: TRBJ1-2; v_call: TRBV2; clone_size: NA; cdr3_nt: TGTGCCAGCACTCCGGGGGCGGTCAACAGCTACACCTTC; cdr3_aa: CASTPGAVNSYTF
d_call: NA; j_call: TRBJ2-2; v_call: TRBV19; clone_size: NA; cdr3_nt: TGTGCCAGTAGGCTCATCGGGGGCCGGACCGGGGAGTTGTTTTTT; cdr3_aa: CASRLIGGRTGELFF
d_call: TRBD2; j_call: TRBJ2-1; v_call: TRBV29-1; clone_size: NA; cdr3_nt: TGCAGTGGGACTAGCGGCTCCTACAATGAGCAGTTCTTC; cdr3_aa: CSGTSGSYNEQFF
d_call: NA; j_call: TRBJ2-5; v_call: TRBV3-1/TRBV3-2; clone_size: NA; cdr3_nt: TGTGCCAGCAGCCAAGTTCAGGAGACCCAGTACTTC; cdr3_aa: CASSQVQETQYF
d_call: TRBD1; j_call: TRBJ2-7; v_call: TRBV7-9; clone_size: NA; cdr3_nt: TGTGCCAGCAGTTCAACCTATGGACAGGGGACCTACGAGCAGTACTTC; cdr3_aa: CASSSTYGQGTYEQYF
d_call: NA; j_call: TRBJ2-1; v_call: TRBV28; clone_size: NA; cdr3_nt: TGTGCCAGCACCCGAGGACAAAGGAATGAGCAGTTCTTC; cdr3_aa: CASTRGQRNEQFF
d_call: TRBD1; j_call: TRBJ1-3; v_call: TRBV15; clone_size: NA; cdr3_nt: TGTGCCACCAGCAGCGGGACAGGTACAGTCTCTGGAAACACCATATATTTT; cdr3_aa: CATSSGTGTVSGNTIYF
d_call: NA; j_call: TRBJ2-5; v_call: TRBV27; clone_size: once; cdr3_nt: TGTGCCAGCAGTTTATTTTGGCAGGGTCGAGAGACCCAGTACTTC; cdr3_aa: CASSLFWQGRETQYF
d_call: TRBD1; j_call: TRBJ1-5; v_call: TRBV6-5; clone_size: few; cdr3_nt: TGTGCCAGCAGGGTCCAGGGGGAGAATCAGCCCCAGCATTTT; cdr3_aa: CASRVQGENQPQHF
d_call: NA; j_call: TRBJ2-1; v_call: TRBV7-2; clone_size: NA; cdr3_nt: TGTGCCAGCAGCCTGGGAGGCAGGGGGTGGTACAATGAGCAGTTCTTC; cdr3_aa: CASSLGGRGWYNEQFF
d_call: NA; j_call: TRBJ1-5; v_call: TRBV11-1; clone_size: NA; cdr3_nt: TGTGCCAGCAGCTTAGGGGCGGAACAGCCCCAGCATTTT; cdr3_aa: CASSLGAEQPQHF
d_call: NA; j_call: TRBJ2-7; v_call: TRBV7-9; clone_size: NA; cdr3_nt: TGTGCCAGCAGCTTAAGGGCCAGTTCCTACGAGCAGTACTTC; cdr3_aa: CASSLRASSYEQYF
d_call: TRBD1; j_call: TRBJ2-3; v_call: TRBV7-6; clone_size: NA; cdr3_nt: TGTGCCAGCAGCATGGGACAGGGGGTTGCAGATACGCAGTATTTT; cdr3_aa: CASSMGQGVADTQYF
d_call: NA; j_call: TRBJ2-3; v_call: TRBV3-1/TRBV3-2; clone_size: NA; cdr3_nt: TGTGCCAGCAGCCAGGGCGGGAGCACAGATACGCAGTATTTT; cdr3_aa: CASSQGGSTDTQYF
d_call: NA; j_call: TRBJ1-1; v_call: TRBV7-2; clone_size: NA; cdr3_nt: TGTGCCAGCAGACGGGGCCCGGAGGTGGGTGCTTTCTTT; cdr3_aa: CASRRGPEVGAFF
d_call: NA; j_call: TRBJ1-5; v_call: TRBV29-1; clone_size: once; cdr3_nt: TGCAGCGTTGGTTGGGGCAATCAGCCCCAGCATTTT; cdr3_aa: CSVGWGNQPQHF
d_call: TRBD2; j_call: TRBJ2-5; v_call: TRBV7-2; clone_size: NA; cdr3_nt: TGTGCCAGCAGCTTGGTAGCGGGGGGAAATTTCGCAGAGACCCAGTACTTC; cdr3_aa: CASSLVAGGNFAETQYF
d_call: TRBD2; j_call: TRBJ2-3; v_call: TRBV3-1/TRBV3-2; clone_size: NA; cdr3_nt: TGTGCCAGCAGCCCCCCTCGGGGGGGTCCAACAGATACGCAGTATTTT; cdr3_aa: CASSPPRGGPTDTQYF
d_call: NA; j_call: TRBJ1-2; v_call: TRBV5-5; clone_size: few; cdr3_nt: TGTGCCAGCAGCTTAGGCAGCCTCTCTAACTATGGCTACACCTTC; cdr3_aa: CASSLGSLSNYGYTF
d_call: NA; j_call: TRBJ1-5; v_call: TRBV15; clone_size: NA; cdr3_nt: TGTGCCACCAGCAGAGGAGTCGGGGGGATTCAGCCCCAGCATTTT; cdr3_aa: CATSRGVGGIQPQHF
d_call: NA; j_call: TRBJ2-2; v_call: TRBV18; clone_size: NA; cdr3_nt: TGTGCCAGCTCACCTCAACTGAACACCGGGGAGCTGTTTTTT; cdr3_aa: CASSPQLNTGELFF
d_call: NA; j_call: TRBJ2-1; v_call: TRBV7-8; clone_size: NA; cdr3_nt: TGTGCCAGCAGCTTGAAGGGGGAGAATCGGAATGAGCAGTTCTTC; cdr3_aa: CASSLKGENRNEQFF
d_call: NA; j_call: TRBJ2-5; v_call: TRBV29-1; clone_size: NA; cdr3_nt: TGCAGCGTTGTCGGGCTGCAAGAGACCCAGTACTTC; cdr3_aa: CSVVGLQETQYF
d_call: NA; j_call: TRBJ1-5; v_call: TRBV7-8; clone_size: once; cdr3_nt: TGTGCCAGCAGCCCCGGGACGGTTAATCAGCCCCAGCATTTT; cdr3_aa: CASSPGTVNQPQHF
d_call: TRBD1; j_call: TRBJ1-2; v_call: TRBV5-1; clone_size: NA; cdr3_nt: TGCGCCAGCAGCCTGGGGGACAGGGCTGGCTATGGCTACACCTTC; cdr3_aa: CASSLGDRAGYGYTF
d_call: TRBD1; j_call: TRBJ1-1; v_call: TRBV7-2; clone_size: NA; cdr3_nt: TGTGCCAGCAGCCGACAGGGGGAAACTGAAGCTTTCTTT; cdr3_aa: CASSRQGETEAFF
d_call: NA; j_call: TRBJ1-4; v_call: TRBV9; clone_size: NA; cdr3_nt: TGTGCCAGCAGCGTCTCTAGAACTAATGAAAAACTATTTTTT; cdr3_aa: CASSVSRTNEKLFF
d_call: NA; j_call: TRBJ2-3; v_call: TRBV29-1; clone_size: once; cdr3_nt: TGCAGCGTTACACAGGGACCAGATACGCAGTATTTT; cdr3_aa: CSVTQGPDTQYF
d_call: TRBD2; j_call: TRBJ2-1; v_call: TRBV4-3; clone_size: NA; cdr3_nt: TGCGCCAGCAGCCCCAGGGCGGGGGGCGGTATTGCAAATGAGCAGTTCTTC; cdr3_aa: CASSPRAGGGIANEQFF
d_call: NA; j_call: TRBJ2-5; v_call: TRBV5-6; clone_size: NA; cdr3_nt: TGTGCCAGCAGCTTGCTGGGGCAGACGGTTGGAGAGACTCAGTACTTC; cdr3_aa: CASSLLGQTVGETQYF
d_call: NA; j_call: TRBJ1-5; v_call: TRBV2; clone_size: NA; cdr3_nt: TGTGCCAGCAGTGAGGCAAAGACGTTATATCAACCCCAGCATTTT; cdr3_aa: CASSEAKTLYQPQHF
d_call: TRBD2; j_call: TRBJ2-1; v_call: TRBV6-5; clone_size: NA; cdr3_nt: TGTGCCACCGCGCGCCAACTAGCGGGGGGCCGCGAGCAGTTCTTC; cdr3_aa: CATARQLAGGREQFF
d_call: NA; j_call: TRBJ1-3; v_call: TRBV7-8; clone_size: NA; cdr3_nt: TGTGCCAGCAGCTCAGTTGGTGGAAACACCATATATTTT; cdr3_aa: CASSSVGGNTIYF
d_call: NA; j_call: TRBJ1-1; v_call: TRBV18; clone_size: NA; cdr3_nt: TGTGCCAGCTCACAGTCGGGGGGCGAGGGGATTGAAGCTTTCTTT; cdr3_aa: CASSQSGGEGIEAFF
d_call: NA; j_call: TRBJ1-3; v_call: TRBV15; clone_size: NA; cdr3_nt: TGTGCCACCAGCAGAGATCAGGGCTCTGGAAACACCATATATTTT; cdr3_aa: CATSRDQGSGNTIYF
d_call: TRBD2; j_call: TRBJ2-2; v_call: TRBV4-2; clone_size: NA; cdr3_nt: TGTGCCAGCAGCCAAGATGGACTAGCGGGGAACACCGGGGAGCTGTTTTTT; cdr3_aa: CASSQDGLAGNTGELFF
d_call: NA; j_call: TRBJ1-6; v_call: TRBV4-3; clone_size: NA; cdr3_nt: TGCGCCAGCACTCCGGTCCTAAATTCACCCCTCCACTTT; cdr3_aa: CASTPVLNSPLHF
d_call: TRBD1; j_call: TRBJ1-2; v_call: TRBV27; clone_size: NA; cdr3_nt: TGTGCCAGCAGAAGGGGACAGGACGGCTATGGCTACATCTTC; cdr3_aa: CASRRGQDGYGYIF
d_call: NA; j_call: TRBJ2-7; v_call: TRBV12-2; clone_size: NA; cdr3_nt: TGTGCAAGTCGCCGACACTACGAGCAGTACTTC; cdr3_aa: CASRRHYEQYF
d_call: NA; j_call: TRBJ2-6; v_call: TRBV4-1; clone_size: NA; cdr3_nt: TGCGCCAGCAGCCAAAGGAAGGACCAGGTGCTCTGGGCCAACGTCCTGACTTTC; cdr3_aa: CASSQRKDQVLWANVLTF
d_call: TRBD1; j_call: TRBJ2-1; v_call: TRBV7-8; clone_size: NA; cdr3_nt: TGTGCCAGCAGCTTCCCCAGGACAGGGAGTAACAATGAGCAGTTCTTC; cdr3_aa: CASSFPRTGSNNEQFF
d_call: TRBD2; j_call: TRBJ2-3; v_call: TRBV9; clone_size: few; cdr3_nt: TGTGCCAGCAGCGTAGGTCATCGACTAGCGGGGAAGGCAGATACGCAGTATTTT; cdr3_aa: CASSVGHRLAGKADTQYF
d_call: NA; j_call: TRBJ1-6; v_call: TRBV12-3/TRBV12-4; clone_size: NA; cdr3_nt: TGTGCCAGCGGGGAACAACGGAATTCACCCCTCCACTTT; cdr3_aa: CASGEQRNSPLHF
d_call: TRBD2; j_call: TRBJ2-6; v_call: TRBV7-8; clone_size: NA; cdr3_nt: TGTGCCAGCAGCTTAGACAGCGGGGGCCGAGCCAGCGGGGCCAACGTCCTGACTTTC; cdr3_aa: CASSLDSGGRASGANVLTF
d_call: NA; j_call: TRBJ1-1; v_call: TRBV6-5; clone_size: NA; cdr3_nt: TGTGCCAGCAGTTACTCTTGGGAAAGCACTGAAGCTTTCTTT; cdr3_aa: CASSYSWESTEAFF
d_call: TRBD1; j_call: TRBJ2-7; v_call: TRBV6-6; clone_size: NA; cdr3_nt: TGTGCCAGCAGTTTTACAGGGGACGGGCAGTACTTC; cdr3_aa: CASSFTGDGQYF